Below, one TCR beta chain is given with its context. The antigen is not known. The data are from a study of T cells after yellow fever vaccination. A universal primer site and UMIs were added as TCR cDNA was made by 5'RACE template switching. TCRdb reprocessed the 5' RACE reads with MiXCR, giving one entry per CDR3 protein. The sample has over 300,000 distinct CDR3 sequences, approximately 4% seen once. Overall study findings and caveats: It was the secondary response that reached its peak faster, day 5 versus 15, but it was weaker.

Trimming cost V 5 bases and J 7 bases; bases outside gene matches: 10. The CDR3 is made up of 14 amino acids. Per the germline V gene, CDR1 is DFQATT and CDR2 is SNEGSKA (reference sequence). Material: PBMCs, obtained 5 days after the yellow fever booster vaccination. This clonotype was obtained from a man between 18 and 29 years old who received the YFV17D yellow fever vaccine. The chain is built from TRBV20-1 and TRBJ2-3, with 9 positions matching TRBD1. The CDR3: CSALRDRAVYTQYF. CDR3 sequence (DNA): TGCAGTGCTCTTCGGGACAGGGCGGTGTATACGCAGTATTTT.